This entry is about one T cell receptor beta chain. This sample is drawn from a study of cytomegalovirus exposure and HLA in healthy donors. Per the germline V gene, CDR1 is MNHNS and CDR2 is SASEGT. The CDR3 is 11 amino acids. The V end was cut by 6 bases, the J end by 8 bases, with 10 bases between. Primers included in the PCR were 60 Vbeta and 13 Jbeta primers. TCRdb's table, derived via immunoSEQ multiplex PCR, lists solely in-frame clones and lacks some. The sample shows 110,000 to 150,000 clones, and roughly 2% sits with its ten largest clones. The sequence was obtained from a woman under 30 in good health and CMV-seronegative. Material: PBMCs. The genes are TRBV6-1 and TRBJ1-1; D may be TRBD1 (5 bases). The CDR3 loop is CASRGGTEAFF. The CDR3, as DNA: TGTGCCAGCAGGGGGGGGACCGAAGCTTTCTTT.